This TCR beta chain was sequenced during a study of blood T cell repertoires in COVID-19. The wider study: Acute and convalescent COVID-19 specimens originated in the United States, Italy and Spain. In each case, the material was cDNA or gDNA derived from T cells, B-cell-depleted T cells, or PBMCs.

In terms of age and location, participants ranged from roughly 18 to 89 years and lived in about two dozen US areas. Cohorts were determined from participant-reported clinical history. This CDR3 has 12 residues. The germline V gene encodes CDR1 ENHRY and CDR2 SYGVKD. The V gene lost 7 bases and the J gene lost 5 bases, with 11 bases spanning the gap. Clones were sequenced by immunoSEQ multiplex PCR, and TCRdb holds only the in-frame ones, with some missing. Of more than 200,000 clones listed, around 82% are singletons. The chain carries TRBV10-3 and TRBJ1-2; D call uncertain. Sequencing input: PBMCs or T cells enriched from blood (not recorded which). The receptor was derived from a woman between 40 and 55 years old with acute COVID-19. CDR3 coding DNA: TGTGCCATCACTGTTCCGGGATATGGCTACACCTTC. Amino acids: CAITVPGYGYTF.